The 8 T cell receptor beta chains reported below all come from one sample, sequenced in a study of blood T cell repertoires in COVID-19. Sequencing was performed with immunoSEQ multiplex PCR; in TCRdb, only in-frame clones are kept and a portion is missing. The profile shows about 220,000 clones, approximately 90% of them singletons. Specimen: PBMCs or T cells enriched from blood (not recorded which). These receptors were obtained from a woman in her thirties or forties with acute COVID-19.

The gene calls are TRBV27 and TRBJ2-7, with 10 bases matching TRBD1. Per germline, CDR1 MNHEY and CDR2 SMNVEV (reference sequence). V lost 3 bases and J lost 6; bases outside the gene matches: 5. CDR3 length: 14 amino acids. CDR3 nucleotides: TGTGCCAGCAGTTTGCGACAGGGGGCGCTCGAGCAGTACGTC. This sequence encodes CASSLRQGALEQYV.

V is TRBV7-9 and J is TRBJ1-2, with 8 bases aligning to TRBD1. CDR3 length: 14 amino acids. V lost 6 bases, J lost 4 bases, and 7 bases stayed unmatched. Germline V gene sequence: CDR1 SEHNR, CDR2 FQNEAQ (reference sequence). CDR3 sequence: CASRAAGGVYGYTF. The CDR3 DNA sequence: TGTGCCAGCAGGGCCGCAGGGGGCGTCTATGGCTACACCTTC. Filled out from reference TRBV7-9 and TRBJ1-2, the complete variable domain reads DTGVSQNPRHKITKRGQNVTFRCDPISEHNRLYWYRQTLGQGPEFLTYFQNEAQLEKSRLLSDRFSAERPKGSFSTLEIQRTEQGDSAMYLCASRAAGGVYGYTFGSGTRLTVV.

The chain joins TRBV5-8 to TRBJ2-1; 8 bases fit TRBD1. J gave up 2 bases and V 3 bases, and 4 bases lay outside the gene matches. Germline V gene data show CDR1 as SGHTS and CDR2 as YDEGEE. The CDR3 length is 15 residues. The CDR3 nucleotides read TGTGCCAGCAGCTCGGGACAGGCGACCTACAATGAGCAGTTCTTC. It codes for CASSSGQATYNEQFF.

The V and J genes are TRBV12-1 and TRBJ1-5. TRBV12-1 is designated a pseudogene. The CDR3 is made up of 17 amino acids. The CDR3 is CASSSVGGKLSNQPQHF. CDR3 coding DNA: TGTGCCAGCAGCTCAGTGGGGGGTAAACTAAGCAATCAGCCCCAGCATTTT.

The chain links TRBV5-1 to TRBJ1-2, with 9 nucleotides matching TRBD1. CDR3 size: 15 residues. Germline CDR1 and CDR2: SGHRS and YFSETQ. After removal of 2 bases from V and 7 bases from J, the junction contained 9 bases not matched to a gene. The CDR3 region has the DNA TGCGCCAGCAGCTTTGGCGGGACAGGGTGGGTTGGCTACACCTTC. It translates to CASSFGGTGWVGYTF.

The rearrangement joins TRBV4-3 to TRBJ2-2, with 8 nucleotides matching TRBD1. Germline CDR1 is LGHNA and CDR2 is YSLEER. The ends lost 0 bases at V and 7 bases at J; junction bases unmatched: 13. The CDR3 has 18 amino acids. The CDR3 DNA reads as TGCGCCAGCAGCCAAGAACACCCAGGGGGCTTAGTTGGCGGGGAGCTGTTTTTT. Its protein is CASSQEHPGGLVGGELFF.

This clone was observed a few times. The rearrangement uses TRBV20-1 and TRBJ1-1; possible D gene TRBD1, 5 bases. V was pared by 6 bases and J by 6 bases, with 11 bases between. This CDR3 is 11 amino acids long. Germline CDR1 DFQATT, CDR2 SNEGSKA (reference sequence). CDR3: CSAARTSEAFF. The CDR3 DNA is TGCAGTGCCGCCCGGACATCTGAAGCTTTCTTT.

The CDR3 DNA reads as TGTGCCAGCAGAGAGAGGAACACTGAAGCTTTCTTT. It yields the protein CASRERNTEAFF. The chain joins TRBV12-3 or TRBV12-4 to TRBJ1-1; D gene ambiguous. The CDR3 has 12 residues. V shed 6 bases and J shed 1 base, with 6 bases lying between them.